The rows below give T cell receptor beta chains drawn from one sample of a study of blood T cell repertoires in COVID-19. Assay: immunoSEQ multiplex PCR; the TCRdb copy retains only in-frame clones and omits some. This sample yields approximately 160,000 clones, of which almost 85% are seen a single time; 12% to 15% belongs to the top ten. The sequenced sample was peripheral blood. Source of these receptors: a man aged 18 to 30 with active or convalescent COVID-19. CDR3s include the opening cysteine and the closing phenylalanine or tryptophan. Fields, in order: J gene, V gene, clone size, D gene, CDR3 protein, CDR3 DNA. D genes are given only for firm matches. Rows may omit the clone size; those that give it use once, few, many or a size class.

j_gene: TRBJ2-7; v_gene: TRBV25-1; abundance: few; d_gene: TRBD2; CDR3aa: CASSDGAGEIYEQYF; CDR3nt: TGTGCCAGCAGTGACGGAGCGGGGGAAATCTACGAGCAGTACTTC
j_gene: TRBJ1-2; v_gene: TRBV18; abundance: -; d_gene: -; CDR3aa: CASSSRDSLRIYGYTF; CDR3nt: TGTGCCAGCTCATCCCGAGACAGCCTACGAATCTATGGCTACACCTTC
j_gene: TRBJ1-2; v_gene: TRBV5-1; abundance: once; d_gene: TRBD1; CDR3aa: CASSLAGGYGYTF; CDR3nt: TGCGCCAGCAGCTTGGCAGGGGGCTATGGCTACACCTTC
j_gene: TRBJ2-1; v_gene: TRBV14; abundance: -; d_gene: TRBD2; CDR3aa: CASSQGLAGGRRVNEQFF; CDR3nt: TGTGCCAGCAGCCAAGGACTAGCGGGAGGGAGAAGGGTAAATGAGCAGTTCTTC
j_gene: TRBJ2-7; v_gene: TRBV7-2; abundance: -; d_gene: -; CDR3aa: CASSRRTETERPYEQYF; CDR3nt: TGTGCCAGCAGCCGTAGGACAGAGACAGAGCGCCCCTACGAGCAGTACTTC
j_gene: TRBJ2-5; v_gene: TRBV14; abundance: once; d_gene: -; CDR3aa: CASSGDFSRIPQETQYF; CDR3nt: TGTGCCAGCAGCGGGGACTTCAGCAGGATACCGCAAGAGACCCAGTACTTC
j_gene: TRBJ1-1; v_gene: TRBV6-1; abundance: -; d_gene: -; CDR3aa: CASSESRGRTEAFF; CDR3nt: TGTGCCAGCAGTGAGAGCCGAGGGCGCACTGAAGCTTTCTTT
j_gene: TRBJ2-7; v_gene: TRBV19; abundance: -; d_gene: -; CDR3aa: CASMSYSSYEQYF; CDR3nt: TGTGCCAGTATGTCTTACAGCTCCTACGAGCAGTACTTC
j_gene: TRBJ2-3; v_gene: TRBV11-1; abundance: -; d_gene: TRBD2; CDR3aa: CASNIPGGQADTQYF; CDR3nt: TGTGCCAGCAACATCCCGGGGGGGCAGGCAGATACGCAGTATTTT
j_gene: TRBJ2-5; v_gene: TRBV6-5; abundance: once; d_gene: TRBD1; CDR3aa: CASRGQGQETQYF; CDR3nt: TGTGCCAGCAGAGGACAGGGACAAGAGACCCAGTACTTC
j_gene: TRBJ2-3; v_gene: TRBV2; abundance: -; d_gene: -; CDR3aa: CASANLGPTDTQYF; CDR3nt: TGTGCCAGCGCTAACCTGGGCCCAACAGATACGCAGTATTTT
j_gene: TRBJ2-7; v_gene: TRBV6-5; abundance: -; d_gene: TRBD1; CDR3aa: CASSYLTGYEQYF; CDR3nt: TGTGCCAGCAGTTACTTGACAGGGTACGAGCAGTACTTC
j_gene: TRBJ2-1; v_gene: TRBV19; abundance: -; d_gene: -; CDR3aa: CASSITRGMANEQFF; CDR3nt: TGTGCCAGTAGTATAACGAGGGGGATGGCCAATGAGCAGTTCTTC
j_gene: TRBJ2-7; v_gene: TRBV6-2/TRBV6-3; abundance: -; d_gene: -; CDR3aa: CASSYYSTYEQYF; CDR3nt: TGTGCCAGCAGTTATTACAGCACCTACGAGCAGTACTTC
j_gene: TRBJ2-2; v_gene: TRBV7-7; abundance: -; d_gene: TRBD2; CDR3aa: CASSLLAGGNTGELFF; CDR3nt: TGTGCCAGCAGCTTGTTAGCGGGGGGGAACACCGGGGAGCTGTTTTTT
j_gene: TRBJ2-1; v_gene: TRBV7-3; abundance: -; d_gene: -; CDR3aa: CASSAARSSYNEQFF; CDR3nt: TGTGCCAGCAGCGCAGCGAGGAGCTCCTACAATGAGCAGTTCTTC
j_gene: TRBJ1-2; v_gene: TRBV7-2; abundance: -; d_gene: TRBD1; CDR3aa: CASSFTQGVDSGYTF; CDR3nt: TGTGCCAGCAGCTTTACACAGGGGGTCGATTCTGGCTACACCTTC
j_gene: TRBJ2-7; v_gene: TRBV6-5; abundance: -; d_gene: -; CDR3aa: CASGAGGITYEQYF; CDR3nt: TGTGCCAGCGGAGCTGGGGGGATCACCTACGAGCAGTACTTC
j_gene: TRBJ2-7; v_gene: TRBV2; abundance: few; d_gene: TRBD1; CDR3aa: CASSVDRDSYEQYF; CDR3nt: TGTGCCAGCAGTGTGGACAGGGATTCCTACGAGCAGTACTTC
j_gene: TRBJ2-3; v_gene: TRBV5-4; abundance: -; d_gene: -; CDR3aa: CASSLQGSTDTQYF; CDR3nt: TGTGCCAGCAGCTTACAGGGATCCACAGATACGCAGTATTTT
j_gene: TRBJ2-5; v_gene: TRBV10-2; abundance: -; d_gene: -; CDR3aa: CASSAQGEETQYF; CDR3nt: TGCGCCAGCAGTGCCCAGGGTGAGGAGACCCAGTACTTC
j_gene: TRBJ2-2; v_gene: TRBV12-3/TRBV12-4; abundance: -; d_gene: -; CDR3aa: CASRKLITGELFF; CDR3nt: TGTGCCAGCAGAAAACTAATCACCGGGGAGCTGTTTTTT
j_gene: TRBJ2-1; v_gene: TRBV7-9; abundance: -; d_gene: -; CDR3aa: CASSLGLVMDEQFF; CDR3nt: TGTGCCAGCAGCTTAGGACTAGTTATGGATGAGCAGTTCTTC
j_gene: TRBJ2-2; v_gene: TRBV19; abundance: -; d_gene: -; CDR3aa: CASSTEMTGSNTGELFF; CDR3nt: TGTGCCAGTAGTACCGAAATGACAGGTTCCAACACCGGGGAGCTGTTTTTT
j_gene: TRBJ2-2; v_gene: TRBV7-3; abundance: -; d_gene: -; CDR3aa: CASSANSGNTGELFF; CDR3nt: TGTGCCAGCAGTGCGAACTCGGGTAACACCGGGGAGCTGTTTTTT
j_gene: TRBJ2-7; v_gene: TRBV10-3; abundance: -; d_gene: TRBD1; CDR3aa: CAIRNGQGPFYEQYF; CDR3nt: TGTGCCATCAGGAACGGACAGGGACCTTTTTACGAGCAGTACTTC
j_gene: TRBJ2-7; v_gene: TRBV11-3; abundance: -; d_gene: -; CDR3aa: CASSSTRASYEQYF; CDR3nt: TGTGCCAGCAGCTCCACTAGGGCCTCCTACGAGCAGTACTTC
j_gene: TRBJ2-2; v_gene: TRBV4-2; abundance: -; d_gene: TRBD2; CDR3aa: CASSRHKRGSPATGELFF; CDR3nt: TGTGCCAGCAGCCGACATAAACGCGGGAGTCCCGCCACCGGGGAGCTGTTTTTT
j_gene: TRBJ1-1; v_gene: TRBV19; abundance: few; d_gene: -; CDR3aa: CASTDRPNTEAFF; CDR3nt: TGTGCCAGTACAGACAGACCAAACACTGAAGCTTTCTTT
j_gene: TRBJ1-2; v_gene: TRBV18; abundance: once; d_gene: TRBD1; CDR3aa: CASSQGDRYYGYTF; CDR3nt: TGTGCCAGCTCACAGGGGGACAGGTACTATGGCTACACCTTC
j_gene: TRBJ2-1; v_gene: TRBV18; abundance: -; d_gene: TRBD1; CDR3aa: CASSPTGEGQFF; CDR3nt: TGTGCCAGCTCACCGACAGGGGAAGGGCAGTTCTTC
j_gene: TRBJ2-1; v_gene: TRBV7-3; abundance: few; d_gene: TRBD1; CDR3aa: CASSVGTGGYNEQFF; CDR3nt: TGTGCCAGCAGCGTCGGGACAGGGGGCTACAATGAGCAGTTCTTC
j_gene: TRBJ2-2; v_gene: TRBV6-5; abundance: many; d_gene: -; CDR3aa: CASSSQGDTGELFF; CDR3nt: TGTGCCAGCAGTTCACAGGGAGACACCGGGGAGCTGTTTTTT
j_gene: TRBJ2-7; v_gene: TRBV27; abundance: -; d_gene: -; CDR3aa: CASSLTNYEQYF; CDR3nt: TGTGCCAGCAGTTTAACTAACTACGAGCAGTACTTC
j_gene: TRBJ1-4; v_gene: TRBV11-2; abundance: -; d_gene: TRBD1; CDR3aa: CASSSTGGAGRVFF; CDR3nt: TGTGCCAGCAGCTCCACAGGGGGCGCGGGGAGGGTGTTTTTT
j_gene: TRBJ2-1; v_gene: TRBV4-2; abundance: -; d_gene: -; CDR3aa: CASSHGQGAFF; CDR3nt: TGTGCCAGCAGCCACGGGCAGGGTGCTTTCTTC
j_gene: TRBJ2-7; v_gene: TRBV4-2; abundance: -; d_gene: -; CDR3aa: CASSQDRWRGSYEQYF; CDR3nt: TGTGCCAGCAGCCAAGATAGGTGGCGGGGCTCCTACGAGCAGTACTTC
j_gene: TRBJ2-7; v_gene: TRBV6-5; abundance: few; d_gene: -; CDR3aa: CASSRGPYEQYF; CDR3nt: TGTGCCAGCAGCAGGGGTCCCTACGAGCAGTACTTC
j_gene: TRBJ2-7; v_gene: TRBV5-1; abundance: -; d_gene: TRBD1; CDR3aa: CASSPRTGGRVSYEQYF; CDR3nt: TGCGCCAGCAGCCCCCGGACAGGGGGCAGGGTGTCCTACGAGCAGTACTTC
j_gene: TRBJ1-6; v_gene: TRBV7-9; abundance: few; d_gene: TRBD1; CDR3aa: CASSLSGGISSYNSPLHF; CDR3nt: TGTGCCAGCAGCTTATCAGGGGGAATTAGCTCCTATAATTCACCCCTCCACTTT
j_gene: TRBJ2-7; v_gene: TRBV7-3; abundance: -; d_gene: -; CDR3aa: CASSLMTGYEQYF; CDR3nt: TGTGCCAGCAGCTTAATGACAGGATACGAGCAGTACTTC
j_gene: TRBJ2-7; v_gene: TRBV18; abundance: -; d_gene: TRBD1; CDR3aa: CASSPPGTATYEQYF; CDR3nt: TGTGCCAGCTCACCACCTGGGACAGCGACCTACGAGCAGTACTTC
j_gene: TRBJ2-3; v_gene: TRBV11-2; abundance: -; d_gene: TRBD2; CDR3aa: CASSLEEGLTHTQYF; CDR3nt: TGTGCCAGCAGCTTAGAGGAGGGACTAACCCATACGCAGTATTTT
j_gene: TRBJ2-7; v_gene: TRBV7-9; abundance: -; d_gene: TRBD2; CDR3aa: CASSTSGTAYEQYF; CDR3nt: TGTGCCAGCAGCACTAGCGGGACCGCCTACGAGCAGTACTTC
j_gene: TRBJ1-1; v_gene: TRBV5-1; abundance: -; d_gene: -; CDR3aa: CASSSGEGTEAFF; CDR3nt: TGCGCCAGCAGCTCCGGCGAGGGCACTGAAGCTTTCTTT
j_gene: TRBJ1-2; v_gene: TRBV28; abundance: -; d_gene: -; CDR3aa: CASSSSTRGRHNYGYTF; CDR3nt: TGTGCCAGCAGTTCTTCCACTAGGGGGAGACATAACTATGGCTACACCTTC
j_gene: TRBJ1-6; v_gene: TRBV4-3; abundance: -; d_gene: TRBD1; CDR3aa: CASSQRLDRGLGSPLHF; CDR3nt: TGCGCCAGCAGCCAAAGATTGGACAGGGGCTTGGGGTCACCCCTCCACTTT
j_gene: TRBJ2-7; v_gene: TRBV5-1; abundance: -; d_gene: -; CDR3aa: CASSTGLTTYEQYF; CDR3nt: TGCGCCAGCAGCACTGGACTGACGACCTACGAGCAGTACTTC
j_gene: TRBJ2-5; v_gene: TRBV29-1; abundance: -; d_gene: TRBD1; CDR3aa: CSADMKGQAETQYF; CDR3nt: TGCAGCGCCGATATGAAGGGACAGGCAGAGACCCAGTACTTC
j_gene: TRBJ1-1; v_gene: TRBV7-9; abundance: -; d_gene: -; CDR3aa: CASSFVRDMVNTEAFF; CDR3nt: TGTGCCAGCAGCTTTGTACGGGATATGGTGAACACTGAAGCTTTCTTT
j_gene: TRBJ2-5; v_gene: TRBV15; abundance: -; d_gene: -; CDR3aa: CATSRDWQTQYF; CDR3nt: TGTGCCACCAGCAGAGATTGGCAGACCCAGTACTTC
j_gene: TRBJ2-1; v_gene: TRBV6-4; abundance: few; d_gene: TRBD2; CDR3aa: CASSDSGTSNEQFF; CDR3nt: TGTGCCAGCAGTGACTCCGGGACTAGCAATGAGCAGTTCTTC
j_gene: TRBJ1-4; v_gene: TRBV4-2; abundance: -; d_gene: -; CDR3aa: CASSLRRDNEKLFF; CDR3nt: TGTGCCAGCAGCCTCCGGAGGGATAATGAAAAACTGTTTTTT
j_gene: TRBJ1-5; v_gene: TRBV27; abundance: -; d_gene: -; CDR3aa: CASSLAADSNQPQHF; CDR3nt: TGTGCCAGCAGTTTAGCGGCGGATAGCAATCAGCCCCAGCATTTT
j_gene: TRBJ1-4; v_gene: TRBV7-9; abundance: -; d_gene: -; CDR3aa: CASSSGWRSATNEKLFF; CDR3nt: TGTGCCAGCAGCTCCGGATGGAGGTCTGCAACTAATGAAAAACTGTTTTTT